This T cell receptor beta chain was identified during a study of T cell repertoires in cytomegalovirus infection. This CDR3 comprises 12 residues. Germline V CDR1 and CDR2: MNHNY, SVGAGI (reference sequence). V dropped 7 bases and J dropped 5; count of bases not matched to a gene: 4. On this clonotype: The antigen is undetermined.

Using its own MiXCR run on the reads, TCRdb lists one record per CDR3 protein. The data show 650,000 to 850,000 distinct CDR3 sequences, under 35% seen once. The chain uses TRBV6-6 and TRBJ2-5, with 7 bases identical to TRBD1. Specimen: cultured CD8+ T cells from PBMCs, collected from culture after CMV antigen stimulation. The TCR was taken from a human donor in good health (CMV status not recorded). Some clones in this sample may be carry-over from other donors' samples. The CDR3 DNA sequence: TGTGCCAGCACTATGGACAGGGAGACCCAGTACTTC. Amino acid sequence: CASTMDRETQYF.